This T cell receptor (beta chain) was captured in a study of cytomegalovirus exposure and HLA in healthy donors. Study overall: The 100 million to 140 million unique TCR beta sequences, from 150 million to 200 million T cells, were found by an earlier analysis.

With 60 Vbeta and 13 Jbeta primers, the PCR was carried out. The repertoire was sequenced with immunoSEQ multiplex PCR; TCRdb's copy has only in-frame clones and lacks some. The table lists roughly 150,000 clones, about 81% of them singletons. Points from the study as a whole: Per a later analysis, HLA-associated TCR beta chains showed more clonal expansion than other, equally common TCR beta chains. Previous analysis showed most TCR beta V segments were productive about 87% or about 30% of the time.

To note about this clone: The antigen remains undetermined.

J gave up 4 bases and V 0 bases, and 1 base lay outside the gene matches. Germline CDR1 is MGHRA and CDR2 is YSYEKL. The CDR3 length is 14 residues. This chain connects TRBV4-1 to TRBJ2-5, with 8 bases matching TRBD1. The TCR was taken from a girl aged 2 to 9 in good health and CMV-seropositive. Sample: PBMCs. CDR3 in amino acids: CASSQETGVETQYF. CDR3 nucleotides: TGCGCCAGCAGCCAAGAGACAGGGGTAGAGACCCAGTACTTC.